These T cell receptor beta chains were read from a single sample in a study of T cells in Graves' hyperthyroidism and ophthalmopathy. TCRdb independently ran MiXCR on the multiplex PCR reads; one entry per CDR3 protein. Of about 640,000 distinct CDR3 sequences listed, roughly 15% are singletons. The source material was blood. These receptors all come from a woman between 45 and 60 years old with Graves' ophthalmopathy. Both conserved end residues are part of each CDR3. The D gene is left open where the match is weak.

j_call: TRBJ2-2; d_call: NA; v_call: TRBV27; cdr3_aa: CASSLLRQEAGELFF
j_call: TRBJ2-2; d_call: TRBD1; v_call: TRBV11-2; cdr3_aa: CASTGDRGLNTGELFF
j_call: TRBJ2-2; d_call: TRBD2; v_call: TRBV18; cdr3_aa: CASSPPSSGHGGTGELFF
j_call: TRBJ1-6; d_call: NA; v_call: TRBV18; cdr3_aa: CASSPAWNSPLHF
j_call: TRBJ2-2; d_call: TRBD2; v_call: TRBV12-3/TRBV12-4; cdr3_aa: CASSLAGVRTGELFF
j_call: TRBJ2-7; d_call: TRBD2; v_call: TRBV28; cdr3_aa: CAICSGSIDEQYF
j_call: TRBJ1-5; d_call: NA; v_call: TRBV4-3; cdr3_aa: CASSQTWTDDQPQHF
j_call: TRBJ1-2; d_call: NA; v_call: TRBV3-1; cdr3_aa: CASSQDLATEKYGYTF
j_call: TRBJ1-1; d_call: NA; v_call: TRBV7-8; cdr3_aa: CASSSVVTEAFF
j_call: TRBJ2-3; d_call: NA; v_call: TRBV20-1; cdr3_aa: CSATVRGGADTQYF
j_call: TRBJ1-4; d_call: TRBD1; v_call: TRBV12-3/TRBV12-4; cdr3_aa: CASSLHRGNEKLFF
j_call: TRBJ2-5; d_call: NA; v_call: TRBV30; cdr3_aa: CAWRGASETQYF
j_call: TRBJ1-5; d_call: NA; v_call: TRBV4-1; cdr3_aa: CASSQEAGVGNQPQHF
j_call: TRBJ2-2; d_call: NA; v_call: TRBV7-9; cdr3_aa: CASSKSGANTGELFF
j_call: TRBJ2-2; d_call: NA; v_call: TRBV19; cdr3_aa: CASSVPGSGTTGELFF
j_call: TRBJ2-3; d_call: NA; v_call: TRBV28; cdr3_aa: CASSSTARTDTQYF
j_call: TRBJ1-3; d_call: NA; v_call: TRBV6-5; cdr3_aa: CASSYNGRAGSGNTIYF
j_call: TRBJ2-1; d_call: NA; v_call: TRBV7-9; cdr3_aa: CASSLGSSGGGYNEQFF
j_call: TRBJ2-1; d_call: NA; v_call: TRBV4-1; cdr3_aa: CASSQETSSNEQFF
j_call: TRBJ1-5; d_call: NA; v_call: TRBV9; cdr3_aa: CASSVDGQGRQPQHF
j_call: TRBJ1-5; d_call: NA; v_call: TRBV28; cdr3_aa: CATSQRAAGQPQHF
j_call: TRBJ1-5; d_call: NA; v_call: TRBV6-2/TRBV6-3; cdr3_aa: CASSYAAGNQPQHF
j_call: TRBJ2-7; d_call: NA; v_call: TRBV12-3/TRBV12-4; cdr3_aa: CASTGAPQSYEQYF
j_call: TRBJ2-5; d_call: TRBD1; v_call: TRBV6-1; cdr3_aa: CASSYGSAGGLETQYF